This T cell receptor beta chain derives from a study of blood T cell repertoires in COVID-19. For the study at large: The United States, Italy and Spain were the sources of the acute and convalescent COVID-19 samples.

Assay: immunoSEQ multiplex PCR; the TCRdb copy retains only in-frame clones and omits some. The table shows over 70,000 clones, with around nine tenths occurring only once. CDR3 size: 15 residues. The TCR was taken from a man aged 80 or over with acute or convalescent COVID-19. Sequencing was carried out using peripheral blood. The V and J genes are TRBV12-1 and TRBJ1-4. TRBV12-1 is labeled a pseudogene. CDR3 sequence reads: CASSQEEETNEKLFF. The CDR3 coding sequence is TGTGCCAGCAGCCAAGAGGAGGAGACTAATGAAAAACTGTTTTTT.